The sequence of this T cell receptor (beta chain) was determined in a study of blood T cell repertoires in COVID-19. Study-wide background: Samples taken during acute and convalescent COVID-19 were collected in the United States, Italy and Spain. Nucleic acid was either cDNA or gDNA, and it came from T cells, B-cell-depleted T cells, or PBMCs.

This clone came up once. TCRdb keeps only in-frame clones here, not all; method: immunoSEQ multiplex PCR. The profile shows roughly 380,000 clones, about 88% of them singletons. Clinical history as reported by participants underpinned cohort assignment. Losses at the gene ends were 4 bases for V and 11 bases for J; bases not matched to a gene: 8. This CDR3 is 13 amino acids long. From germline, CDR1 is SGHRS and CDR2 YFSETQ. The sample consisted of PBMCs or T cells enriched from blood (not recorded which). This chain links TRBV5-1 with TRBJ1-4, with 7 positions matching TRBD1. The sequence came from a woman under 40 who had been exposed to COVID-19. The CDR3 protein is CASSVGTADKLFF. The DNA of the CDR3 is TGCGCCAGCAGCGTCGGGACAGCGGATAAACTGTTTTTT.